These 16 T cell receptor beta chains were sequenced from one sample in a study of cytomegalovirus exposure and HLA in healthy donors. PCR involved 60 Vbeta and 13 Jbeta primers. Only in-frame clones appear in the TCRdb table, and some are missing; sequencing was by immunoSEQ multiplex PCR. This table holds 200,000 to 250,000 clones, around 75% found once. The sequenced material came from PBMCs. Receptor source: a woman in her 30s in good health and CMV-seronegative.

The chain joins TRBV18 to TRBJ2-2; 10 positions match TRBD1. V lost 4 bases, J lost 3 bases, and 11 bases stayed unmatched. The CDR3 contains 18 residues. CDR1 and CDR2 (germline): KGHSH, LQKENI. CDR3 sequence (DNA): TGTGCCAGCTCACTGATCAGACAGGGGGCAGCGGACACCGGGGAGCTGTTTTTT. It translates to CASSLIRQGAADTGELFF.

The chain recombines TRBV30 with TRBJ2-1; the D gene is possibly TRBD2 (6 bases). Trimming shortened V by 1 base and J by 0 bases, and 13 bases separated the two germline ends. The CDR3 has 16 amino acids. The germline V gene encodes CDR1 GTSNPN and CDR2 SVGIG (reference sequence). CDR3 sequence reads: CAWSASRGSSYNEQFF. The CDR3 region has the DNA TGTGCCTGGAGTGCTTCCCGGGGGAGCTCCTACAATGAGCAGTTCTTC. The whole variable domain, filled in from reference TRBV30 and TRBJ2-1, reads SQTIHQWPATLVQPVGSPLSLECTVEGTSNPNLYWYRQAAGRGLQLLFYSVGIGQISSEVPQNLSASRPQDRQFILSSKKLLLSDSGFYLCAWSASRGSSYNEQFFGPGTRLTVL.

The gene calls are TRBV4-1 and TRBJ2-7; 8 bases map to TRBD2. CDR1 and CDR2 (germline): MGHRA, YSYEKL. V shed 2 bases, J shed 3 bases, and the junction held 6 bases outside the gene matches. The CDR3 contains 15 residues. The CDR3 bases are TGCGCCAGCAGCCAATCCGGGACTAGACTCTACGAGCAGTACTTC. This sequence encodes CASSQSGTRLYEQYF.

The V gene is TRBV14, the J gene TRBJ1-1; no clear D gene. The CDR3 contains 14 residues. V gave up 2 bases and J gave up 5 bases, with 12 bases separating them. Germline CDR1 is SGHDN and CDR2 is FVKESK. This chain's CDR3 is CASSQQVAGTEAFF. The CDR3 DNA reads as TGTGCCAGCAGCCAACAGGTAGCGGGAACTGAAGCTTTCTTT.

This chain joins TRBV5-4 and TRBJ2-3; D might be TRBD2 (6 bases). The CDR3 runs 15 residues. Germline V gene sequence: CDR1 SGHNT, CDR2 YYREEE (reference sequence). V was cut by 1 base and J by 0 bases, with 9 bases left in between. The CDR3 loop reads CASSLYGRSTDTQYF. DNA of the CDR3: TGTGCCAGCAGCTTGTACGGGAGAAGCACAGATACGCAGTATTTT.

This sequence joins TRBV5-1 and TRBJ1-3; 8 bases line up with TRBD1. V lost 1 base to trimming and J lost 3 bases; unmatched junction nucleotides: 3. The V gene's germline CDR1 is SGHRS and CDR2 YFSETQ. The CDR3 runs to 15 residues. The CDR3 DNA reads as TGCGCCAGCAGCTTGAACAGGGGGTATGGAAACACCATATATTTT. Translated, it gives CASSLNRGYGNTIYF.

The gene calls are TRBV27 and TRBJ2-6; TRBD1 is a possible D gene (5 bases). V was pared by 5 bases and J by 0 bases, with 11 bases between. The CDR3 totals 16 residues. Germline V lookup: CDR1 MNHEY, CDR2 SMNVEV (reference sequence). The CDR3 loop reads CASSPLTGSGANVLTF. CDR3 DNA: TGTGCCAGCAGTCCCCTTACAGGCTCTGGGGCCAACGTCCTGACTTTC.

J is TRBJ2-1 and V is TRBV19, with 10 bases that match TRBD1. The ends lost 3 bases at V and 9 bases at J; junction bases unmatched: 8. Germline V gene sequence: CDR1 LNHDA, CDR2 SQIVND (reference sequence). The CDR3 runs 15 residues. CDR3 coding DNA: TGTGCCAGTAGTATGTTCGGACAGGGGGTTATTGAGCAGTTCTTC. Its translation is CASSMFGQGVIEQFF. The complete variable domain, with remaining parts taken from reference TRBV19 and TRBJ2-1, reads DGGITQSPKYLFRKEGQNVTLSCEQNLNHDAMYWYRQDPGQGLRLIYYSQIVNDFQKGDIAEGYSVSREKKESFPLTVTSAQKNPTAFYLCASSMFGQGVIEQFFGPGTRLTVL.

The chain has TRBV19 and TRBJ1-5; D uncertain. The CDR3 is 15 residues long. Trimming stripped 5 bases from V and 3 bases from J, with 14 bases between. Per the germline V gene, CDR1 is LNHDA and CDR2 is SQIVND (reference sequence). The CDR3 sequence: CASSGGPVNNQPQHF. Here the CDR3 DNA reads TGTGCCAGTAGTGGAGGACCGGTAAACAATCAGCCCCAGCATTTT.

Here the CDR3 reads CASSSTGGLSYEQYF. CDR3 bases: TGCGCCAGCAGCTCGACAGGGGGCCTCTCATACGAGCAGTACTTC. The chain uses TRBV5-1 and TRBJ2-7, with 10 bases identical to TRBD1. With V trimmed by 3 bases and J by 4 bases, 7 bases remained unmatched. Germline loops: CDR1 SGHRS, CDR2 YFSETQ. The CDR3 is 15 residues long.

The genes are TRBV25-1 and TRBJ1-2, with D unresolved. The V and J ends lost 4 bases and 8 bases respectively, with 8 bases between them. The germline V gene has CDR1 MGHDK and CDR2 SYGVNS. The CDR3 covers 11 residues. CDR3 sequence: CASSGPGGYTF. In nucleotides, the CDR3 is TGTGCCAGCAGTGGCCCGGGGGGCTACACCTTC.

The chain combines TRBV18 with TRBJ1-2; D gene uncertain. CDR3 length equals 15 residues. Germline V gene sequence: CDR1 KGHSH, CDR2 LQKENI. Between the trimmed V and J ends, which lost 2 bases and 8 bases, there was a span of 18 bases. CDR3 sequence: CASSPSRAGMEGYTF. The CDR3 DNA reads TGTGCCAGCTCACCAAGTAGGGCCGGGATGGAGGGCTACACCTTC.

Worth noting for this clone: Its ends do not fully match the called genes, so a read error is possible. The gene calls are TRBV19 and TRBJ2-2, with 8 bases matching TRBD2. From germline, CDR1 is LNHDA and CDR2 SQIVND (reference sequence). This CDR3 is 17 amino acids long. As DNA, the CDR3 is TGTGACAGTAGTCCCCGGGGGGGACTCGGAAACACCGGGGAGCTGTTTTTT. Protein product: CDSSPRGGLGNTGELFF. The full variable domain, completed using reference TRBV19 and TRBJ2-2, is DGGITQSPKYLFRKEGQNVTLSCEQNLNHDAMYWYRQDPGQGLRLIYYSQIVNDFQKGDIAEGYSVSREKKESFPLTVTSAQKNPTAFYLCDSSPRGGLGNTGELFFGEGSRLTVL.

The genes are TRBV29-1 and TRBJ2-2; 8 positions agree with TRBD1. The CDR3 has 16 amino acids. Trimming took 3 bases from V and 9 from J; bases not matched to a gene: 15. The germline CDR1 and CDR2 sequences are SQVTM and ANQGSEA. DNA of the CDR3: TGCAGCGTTGAGACGACAAGGACAGCAGGGGGCCGGGAGCTGTTTTTT. It is translated as CSVETTRTAGGRELFF.

As concerns this clone: Just one base apart from a much larger clone, this may be a read error. Different DNA sequences within this sample yield the same CDR3. The J gene is TRBJ1-2, the V gene TRBV6-6, with unresolved D. Germline V gene lookup returns CDR1 MNHNY and CDR2 SVGAGI (reference sequence). The CDR3 loop spans 13 amino acids. V was pared by 2 bases and J by 2 bases, with 6 bases between. For the CDR3, the DNA is TGTGCCAGCAGTTACGAGGCAAACTATGGCTACACCTTC. Encoded protein: CASSYEANYGYTF.

The chain uses TRBV15 and TRBJ2-1; D perhaps matches TRBD1 (5 bases). V was pared by 0 bases and J by 5 bases, with 17 bases between. The CDR3 spans 17 residues. Germline V gene data show CDR1 as LNHNV and CDR2 as YYDKDF (reference sequence). In DNA, the CDR3 is TGTGCCACCAGCAGAGAGGGTAGCAGGGCTGGGGACAATGAGCAGTTCTTC. Encoded protein: CATSREGSRAGDNEQFF.